Here is one T cell receptor beta chain with its context. The antigen is undetermined. Semi-nested PCR with Nested Universal Primer A followed constant-region reverse priming of full-length variable regions. TCRdb independently ran MiXCR on the 5' RACE reads; one entry per CDR3 protein. The sample yields tens of thousands of distinct CDR3 sequences, about 28% seen once. Germline V gene sequence: CDR1 MNHNS, CDR2 SASEGT. CDR3 size: 14 residues. V gave up 6 bases and J gave up 1 base, with 12 bases separating them. Whole-study findings and limits: The larger-cohort validation was restricted to a single TCR beta V-J rearrangement rather than whole repertoires. Tumor memory CD4+ T cell TCR gene usage was found to cluster with blood and lymph node memory CD4+ cells and with lymph node naive CD4+ cells.

CD4+CD45RO+CD25- cells were isolated as memory CD4+ T cells. Material: tumor-infiltrating memory CD4+ T cells sorted from the breast tumor. Subset indicated: memory CD4+ T cells, CD4+CD45RO+CD25-. The chain employs TRBV6-1 and TRBJ1-1, with D unresolved. The TCR originated in a female donor with breast cancer. For the CDR3, the DNA is TGTGCCAGCAGCCCCCCCTATGGGAACACTGAAGCTTTCTTT. Residues: CASSPPYGNTEAFF.